This entry concerns a single T cell receptor (beta chain). This specimen belongs to a study of blood T cell repertoires in COVID-19. V shed 5 bases and J shed 3 bases, with 7 bases lying between them. The CDR3 is 12 amino acids. The germline V gene encodes CDR1 LNHNV and CDR2 YYDKDF (reference sequence). Source study methods: Estimates of nucleated cell counts were drawn from the amplification of reference gene primers. Sequencing used immunoSEQ multiplex PCR; TCRdb keeps in-frame clones, though not all of them. The V and J calls and clone size were taken over from that table, and D and trimming were inferred from the DNA. The repertoire holds about 240,000 clones, with around 83% as singletons.

The chain combines TRBV15 with TRBJ1-2, with D possibly being TRBD1 (5 bases). Sequencing was carried out using peripheral blood. The sequence was collected from a woman aged 18-29 years with acute or convalescent COVID-19. In DNA, the CDR3 is TGTGCCACCAGCGCGGGGGACTATGGCTACACCTTC. The encoded protein is CATSAGDYGYTF.